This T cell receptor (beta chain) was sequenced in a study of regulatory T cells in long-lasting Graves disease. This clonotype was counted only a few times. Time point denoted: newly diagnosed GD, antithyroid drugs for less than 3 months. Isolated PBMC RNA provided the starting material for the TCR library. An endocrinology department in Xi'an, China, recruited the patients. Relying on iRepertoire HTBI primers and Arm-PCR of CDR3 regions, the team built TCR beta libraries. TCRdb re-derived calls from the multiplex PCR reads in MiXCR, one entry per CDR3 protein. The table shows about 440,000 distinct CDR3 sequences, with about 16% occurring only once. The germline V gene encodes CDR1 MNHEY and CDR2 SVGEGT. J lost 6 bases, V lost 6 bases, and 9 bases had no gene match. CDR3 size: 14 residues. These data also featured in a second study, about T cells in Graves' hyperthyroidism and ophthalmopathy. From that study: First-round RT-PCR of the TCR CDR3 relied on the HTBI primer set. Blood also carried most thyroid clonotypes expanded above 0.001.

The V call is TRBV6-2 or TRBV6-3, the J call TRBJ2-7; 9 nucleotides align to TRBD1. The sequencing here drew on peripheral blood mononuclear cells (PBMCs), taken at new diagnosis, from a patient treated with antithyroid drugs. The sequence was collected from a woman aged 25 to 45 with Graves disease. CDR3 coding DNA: TGTGCCAGCAGCGAACCGGGACAGGGCCGCGAGCAGTACTTC. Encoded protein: CASSEPGQGREQYF.